This note documents a single T cell receptor (beta chain) sequence. The table came from immunoSEQ multiplex PCR; TCRdb's copy has only in-frame clones and leaves some out. Of about 53,000 clones detected, more than 75% appear once; the ten largest clones hold roughly 3.4%. This entry belongs to a study of chemoradiotherapy in HPV16-positive cancers. Unmatched junction bases numbered 0, after V lost 6 bases and J lost 0 bases. This CDR3 has 13 residues. Germline CDR1 SNHLY, CDR2 FYNNEI. This chain joins TRBV2 and TRBJ2-7; 9 bases are shared with TRBD2. This specimen was blood, taken from a patient who underwent chemoradiotherapy. The sequence was collected from a human donor with HPV-associated anogenital cancer. The CDR3: CASRLAGSYEQYF. As DNA, the CDR3 is TGTGCCAGCAGACTAGCGGGCTCCTACGAGCAGTACTTC. The entire variable domain, with the rest obtained from reference TRBV2 and TRBJ2-7, is as follows: EPEVTQTPSHQVTQMGQEVILRCVPISNHLYFYWYRQILGQKVEFLVSFYNNEISEKSEIFDDQFSVERPDGSNFTLKIRSTKLEDSAMYFCASRLAGSYEQYFGPGTRLTVT.